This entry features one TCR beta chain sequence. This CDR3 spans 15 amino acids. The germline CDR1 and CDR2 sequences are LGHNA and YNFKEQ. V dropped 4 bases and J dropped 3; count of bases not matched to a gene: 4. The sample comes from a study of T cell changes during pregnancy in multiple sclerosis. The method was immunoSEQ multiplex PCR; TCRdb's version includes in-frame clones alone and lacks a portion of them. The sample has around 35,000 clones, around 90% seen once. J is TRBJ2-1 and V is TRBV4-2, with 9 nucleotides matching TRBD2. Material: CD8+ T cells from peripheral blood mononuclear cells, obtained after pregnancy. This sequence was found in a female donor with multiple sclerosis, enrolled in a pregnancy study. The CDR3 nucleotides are TGTGCCAGCAGCCCACAGCGGGGGGACTACAATGAGCAGTTCTTC. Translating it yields CASSPQRGDYNEQFF.